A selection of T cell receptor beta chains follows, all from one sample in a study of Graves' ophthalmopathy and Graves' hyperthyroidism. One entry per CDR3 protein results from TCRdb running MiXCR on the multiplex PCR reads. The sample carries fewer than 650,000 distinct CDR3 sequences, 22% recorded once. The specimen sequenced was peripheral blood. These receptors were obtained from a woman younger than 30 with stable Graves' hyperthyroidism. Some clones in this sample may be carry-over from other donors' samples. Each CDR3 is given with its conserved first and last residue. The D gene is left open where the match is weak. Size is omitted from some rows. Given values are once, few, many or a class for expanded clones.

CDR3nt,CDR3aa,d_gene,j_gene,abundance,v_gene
TGCAGTGCTAGAGAGGAGGGGAACTATGGCTACACCTTC,CSAREEGNYGYTF,-,TRBJ1-2,many,TRBV20-1
TGTGCCAGCAGGTCCGGTGGACCTGCCTCCTACGAGCAGTACTTC,CASRSGGPASYEQYF,-,TRBJ2-7,-,TRBV28
TGCAGCGCCACAGGACTAGCGGGGGGGCTGGACATTAAGTACTTC,CSATGLAGGLDIKYF,TRBD2,TRBJ2-4,-,TRBV29-1
TGTGCCAGCAATCCGGACAGGGCGAAAGGAAACACCATATATTTT,CASNPDRAKGNTIYF,TRBD1,TRBJ1-3,-,TRBV12-3/TRBV12-4
TGTGCCAGCTCACCACCGTCTCGGGGTTCAAACACTGAAGCTTTCTTT,CASSPPSRGSNTEAFF,-,TRBJ1-1,many,TRBV18
TGTGCCAGCAGCTTAGGACAGGGCCACTCTGGAAACACCATATATTTT,CASSLGQGHSGNTIYF,-,TRBJ1-3,-,TRBV13
TGCAGCGTTGAGTGGAGGACAGGGTCGATTGAAGCTTTCTTT,CSVEWRTGSIEAFF,TRBD1,TRBJ1-1,many,TRBV29-1
TGTGCCAGCAGATGGAGGGTCCCATGGGGGATGAACACTGAAGCTTTCTTT,CASRWRVPWGMNTEAFF,-,TRBJ1-1,once,TRBV12-3/TRBV12-4
TGCAGTGCTAGAGATCCCGGACTAGGAGAGACCCAGTACTTC,CSARDPGLGETQYF,TRBD2,TRBJ2-5,many,TRBV20-1
TGTGCCAGCAGGACGGGACTAGCGGGGGCAAACGAGCAGTACTTC,CASRTGLAGANEQYF,TRBD2,TRBJ2-7,-,TRBV6-1
TGTGCCAGCAGACCAGGGTTCGGATCACCCCTCCACTTT,CASRPGFGSPLHF,-,TRBJ1-6,many,TRBV28
TGTGCCTGGACTAAACATCCGAACACTGAAGCTTTCTTT,CAWTKHPNTEAFF,-,TRBJ1-1,many,TRBV30
TGTGCCAGCAGCCACACTAGCGGGGGGCCCTACGAGCGGTACTTC,CASSHTSGGPYERYF,TRBD2,TRBJ2-7,few,TRBV6-1
TGTGCCAGCAGTCTACACCGGGACTTACCCTACGAGCAGTACTTC,CASSLHRDLPYEQYF,-,TRBJ2-7,many,TRBV27
TGTGCCAGCAGTTTTGTGTCGAGAGCGGGGGAGTGGACCGGGGAGCTGTTTTTT,CASSFVSRAGEWTGELFF,TRBD2,TRBJ2-2,many,TRBV12-3/TRBV12-4
TGCAGTGTTATTTGGACTGAAGCTTTCTTT,CSVIWTEAFF,-,TRBJ1-1,many,TRBV20-1
TGTGCCAGCAGTATAGGGACAGGGAGTCAGCCCCAGCATTTT,CASSIGTGSQPQHF,TRBD1,TRBJ1-5,many,TRBV2
TGCGCCAGCTACAGGGCAGAGAACACTGAAGCTTTCTTT,CASYRAENTEAFF,-,TRBJ1-1,many,TRBV5-1
TGTGCCAGCAGTGAAGCGAGCGGGACAGCATTAAATCAGCCCCAGCATTTT,CASSEASGTALNQPQHF,TRBD1,TRBJ1-5,-,TRBV6-1
TGCGCCAGCAGCTTGGAAGGGGCGACTGAAGCTTTCTTT,CASSLEGATEAFF,-,TRBJ1-1,many,TRBV5-1
TGCGCCAGCAGCTTGGAGGGGGGGGCGCGGGAGACCCAGTACTTC,CASSLEGGARETQYF,-,TRBJ2-5,few,TRBV5-1
TGTGCCAGCACCGCCCCAGCGAACTCTAACTATGGCTACACCTTC,CASTAPANSNYGYTF,-,TRBJ1-2,-,TRBV2
TGTGCCAGCAGTAGGGGGGAGTTGACTGAAGCTTTCTTT,CASSRGELTEAFF,-,TRBJ1-1,many,TRBV6-1
TGTGCCAGCAGGTCTGTGGTGTTTCAAGAGACCCAGTACTTC,CASRSVVFQETQYF,-,TRBJ2-5,-,TRBV7-9
TGTGCCAGCAGCTTAGAGCCCGAGTCAATCTATAGCAATCAGCCCCAGCATTTT,CASSLEPESIYSNQPQHF,-,TRBJ1-5,many,TRBV11-2
TGTGCCAGCGCCCGGGCGGGAGGGCCGCGGGAGCAGTACTTC,CASARAGGPREQYF,TRBD2,TRBJ2-7,-,TRBV18
TGTGCCATCAGTGAGTCGCGAGCGGGCTTTAAGGTGGAGACCCAGTACTTC,CAISESRAGFKVETQYF,-,TRBJ2-5,many,TRBV10-3
TGCGCCAGCAGCTTGGTTGGGCCAGGAGAGACCCAGTACTTC,CASSLVGPGETQYF,-,TRBJ2-5,many,TRBV7-9
TGCAGTGCTAGAGGTTTTGGACATCAAAACCCCTCTACTAACTATGGCTACACCTTC,CSARGFGHQNPSTNYGYTF,-,TRBJ1-2,many,TRBV20-1
TGTGCCAGCAGTTATGGGGGAGAGAACACTGAAGCTTTCTTT,CASSYGGENTEAFF,-,TRBJ1-1,many,TRBV6-2/TRBV6-3
TGTGCCTGGAGTGTACGACAGGGAGTTGGTGGCTACACCTTC,CAWSVRQGVGGYTF,TRBD1,TRBJ1-2,many,TRBV30
TGTGCCAGCAGTCCGGTGGGGGGAGAGCCCTACGAGCAGTACTTC,CASSPVGGEPYEQYF,-,TRBJ2-7,few,TRBV6-1
TGTGCCAGCAGCCAGGGTAGTTTGGAGACCCAGTACTTC,CASSQGSLETQYF,-,TRBJ2-5,few,TRBV3-1
TGCGCCAGCAGCTCGAGGGACCCCACCGGGGAGCTGTTTTTT,CASSSRDPTGELFF,-,TRBJ2-2,-,TRBV5-1
TGTGCCAGCAGCCCAACAGGGAGCGCCGGGGAGCTGTTTTTT,CASSPTGSAGELFF,-,TRBJ2-2,few,TRBV9
TGTGCCAGCAGCTTAGCGCTGCCCCTTTCCACCTACGAGCAGTACTTC,CASSLALPLSTYEQYF,-,TRBJ2-7,few,TRBV7-2
TGTGCCTGGAGTGTACAAGAGAACACTGAAGCTTTCTTT,CAWSVQENTEAFF,-,TRBJ1-1,many,TRBV30
TGTGCCACCACCCACTTGAGCGGGGGCCAAGAGACCCAGTACTTC,CATTHLSGGQETQYF,TRBD2,TRBJ2-5,many,TRBV15
TGCGCCAGCAGCCAGCTGCCTGGGCAGTTTAACTATGGCTACACCTTC,CASSQLPGQFNYGYTF,-,TRBJ1-2,many,TRBV4-1
TGTGCCAGCAGCTGGTCTACAGGGGGCCCCACTGAAGCTTTCTTT,CASSWSTGGPTEAFF,TRBD1,TRBJ1-1,few,TRBV11-1
TGTGCCAGCAGCAGAGGCCCCTTCCATGGCTACACCTTC,CASSRGPFHGYTF,-,TRBJ1-2,-,TRBV6-2/TRBV6-3
TGCAGTGCCTCTCGAACAGCGGGGGTTCCACAGTACTTC,CSASRTAGVPQYF,TRBD2,TRBJ2-5,many,TRBV20-1
TGCAGTGCTAGAGGTCTAGCCTCCTACGAGCAGTACTTC,CSARGLASYEQYF,-,TRBJ2-7,-,TRBV20-1
TGTGCCAGCAGCCATCAGACAGGGCGAGAGACCCAGTACTTC,CASSHQTGRETQYF,TRBD1,TRBJ2-5,many,TRBV11-2
TGCGCCAGCAGCTTGGAGGGGCTGGGGGCCAAAAACATTCAGTACTTC,CASSLEGLGAKNIQYF,-,TRBJ2-4,-,TRBV5-1
TGCAGTGCTAGTCCCCCCCCGAGCACTGAAGCTTTCTTT,CSASPPPSTEAFF,-,TRBJ1-1,many,TRBV20-1
TGTGCCAGCAGCCTTAGGACAGGGGGGACCCAAGAGACCCAGTACTTC,CASSLRTGGTQETQYF,TRBD1,TRBJ2-5,-,TRBV2
TGTGCCAGCTCACCAGGGCAGGGGACCAACGAGCAGTACTTC,CASSPGQGTNEQYF,-,TRBJ2-7,few,TRBV18
TGTGCCAGCAGTCCCCAGGCCGGTTCGGGGGACAAAAACATTCAGTACTTC,CASSPQAGSGDKNIQYF,-,TRBJ2-4,many,TRBV12-3/TRBV12-4
TGTGCCAGCAGCTATCTCCGGTTCGCCGAGGGATCCTATAATTCACCCCTCCACTTT,CASSYLRFAEGSYNSPLHF,-,TRBJ1-6,-,TRBV11-1
TGTGCCAGCAGTCCCGGGACAGGGAGTAAAGCTTTCTTT,CASSPGTGSKAFF,TRBD1,TRBJ1-1,-,TRBV6-1
TGTGCCAGCAGCGCAACGTTCCCCCAGGGAAGGGACTATGGCTACACCTTC,CASSATFPQGRDYGYTF,-,TRBJ1-2,-,TRBV11-1
TGCAGTGCTAGGACGTCGGCTGGCCGGGGCTACACCTTC,CSARTSAGRGYTF,-,TRBJ1-2,-,TRBV20-1
TGCAGCGTTGTGGGGGCCAGGAACACTGAAGCTTTCTTT,CSVVGARNTEAFF,-,TRBJ1-1,many,TRBV29-1
TGTGCCAGCAGTTACTCGACGGGGGCGGGCGGGCGAAATCAGCCCCAGCATTTT,CASSYSTGAGGRNQPQHF,-,TRBJ1-5,many,TRBV6-2/TRBV6-3
TGTGCCAGCAGCCCCGACCCTACATACGAGCAGTACTTC,CASSPDPTYEQYF,-,TRBJ2-7,many,TRBV7-2